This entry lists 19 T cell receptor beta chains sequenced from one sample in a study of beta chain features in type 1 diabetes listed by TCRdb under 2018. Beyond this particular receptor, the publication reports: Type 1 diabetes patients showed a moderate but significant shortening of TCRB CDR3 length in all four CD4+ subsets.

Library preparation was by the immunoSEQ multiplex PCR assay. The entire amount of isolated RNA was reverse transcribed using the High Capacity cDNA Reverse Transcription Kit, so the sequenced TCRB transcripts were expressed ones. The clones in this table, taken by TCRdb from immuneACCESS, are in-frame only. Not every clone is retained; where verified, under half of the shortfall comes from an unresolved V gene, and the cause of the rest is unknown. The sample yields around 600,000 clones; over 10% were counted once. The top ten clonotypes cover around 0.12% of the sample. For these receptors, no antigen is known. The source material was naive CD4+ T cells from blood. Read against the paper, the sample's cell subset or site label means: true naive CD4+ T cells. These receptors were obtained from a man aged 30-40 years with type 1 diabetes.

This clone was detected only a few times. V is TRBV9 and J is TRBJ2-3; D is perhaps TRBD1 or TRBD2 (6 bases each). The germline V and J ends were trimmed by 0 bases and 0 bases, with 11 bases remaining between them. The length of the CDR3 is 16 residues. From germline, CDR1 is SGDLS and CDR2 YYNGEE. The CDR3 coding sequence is TGTGCCAGCAGCGTAGGAGGGGGGCAAAGCACAGATACGCAGTATTTT. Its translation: CASSVGGGQSTDTQYF.

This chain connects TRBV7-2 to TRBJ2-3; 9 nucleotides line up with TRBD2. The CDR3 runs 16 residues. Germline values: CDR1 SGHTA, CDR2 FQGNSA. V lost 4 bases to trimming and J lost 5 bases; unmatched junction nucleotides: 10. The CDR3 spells CASSSLIAGAGDTQYF. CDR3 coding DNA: TGTGCCAGCAGCTCCCTCATAGCGGGGGCGGGAGATACGCAGTATTTT.

Here the CDR3 reads CASSYSGLGTYEQYF. CDR3 nucleotides: TGTGCCAGCAGTTACTCGGGACTTGGAACCTACGAGCAGTACTTC. The rearrangement joins TRBV6-5 to TRBJ2-7; weak D call: TRBD2 (6 bases). Germline V lookup: CDR1 MNHEY, CDR2 SVGAGI. The CDR3 totals 15 residues. Trimming stripped 0 bases from V and 2 bases from J, with 11 bases between.

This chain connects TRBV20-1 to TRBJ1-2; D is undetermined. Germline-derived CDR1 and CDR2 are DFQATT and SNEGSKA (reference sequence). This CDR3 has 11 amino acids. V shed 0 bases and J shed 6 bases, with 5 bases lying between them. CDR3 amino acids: CSARDGDGYTF. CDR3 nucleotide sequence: TGCAGTGCTAGAGACGGGGATGGCTACACCTTC.

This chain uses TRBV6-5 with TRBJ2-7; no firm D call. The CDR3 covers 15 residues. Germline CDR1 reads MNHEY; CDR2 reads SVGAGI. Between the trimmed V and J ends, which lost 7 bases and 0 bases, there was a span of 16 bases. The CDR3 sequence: CASTPALLSSYEQYF. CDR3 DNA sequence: TGTGCCAGCACCCCGGCCCTGCTAAGCTCCTACGAGCAGTACTTC.

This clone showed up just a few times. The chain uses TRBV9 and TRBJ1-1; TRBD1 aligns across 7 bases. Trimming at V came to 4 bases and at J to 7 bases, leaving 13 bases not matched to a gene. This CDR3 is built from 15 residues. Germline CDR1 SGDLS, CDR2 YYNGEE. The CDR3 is CASSSTGQSVGEAFF. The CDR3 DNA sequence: TGTGCCAGCAGCTCAACGGGACAGTCGGTAGGTGAAGCTTTCTTT.

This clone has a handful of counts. CDR3 in amino acids: CASSQGLRSYEQYF. The CDR3 nucleotides are TGCGCCAGCAGCCAAGGATTGCGCTCCTACGAGCAGTACTTC. V usage is TRBV4-1 and J usage is TRBJ2-7; D call uncertain. V lost 1 base, J lost 0 bases, and 7 bases lay in between. This CDR3 is built from 14 residues. In germline, CDR1 is MGHRA, CDR2 YSYEKL.

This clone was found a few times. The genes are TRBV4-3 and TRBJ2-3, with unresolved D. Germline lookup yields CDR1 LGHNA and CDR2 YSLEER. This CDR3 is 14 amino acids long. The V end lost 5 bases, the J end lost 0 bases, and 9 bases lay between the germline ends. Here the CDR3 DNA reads TGCGCCAGCAGCATCAAGACTAGCACAGATACGCAGTATTTT. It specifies CASSIKTSTDTQYF.

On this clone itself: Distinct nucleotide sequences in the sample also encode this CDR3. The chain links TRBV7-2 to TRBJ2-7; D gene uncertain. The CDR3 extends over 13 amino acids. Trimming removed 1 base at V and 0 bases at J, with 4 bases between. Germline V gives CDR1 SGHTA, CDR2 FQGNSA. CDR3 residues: CASSLGASYEQYF. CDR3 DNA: TGTGCCAGCAGCTTAGGGGCCTCCTACGAGCAGTACTTC.

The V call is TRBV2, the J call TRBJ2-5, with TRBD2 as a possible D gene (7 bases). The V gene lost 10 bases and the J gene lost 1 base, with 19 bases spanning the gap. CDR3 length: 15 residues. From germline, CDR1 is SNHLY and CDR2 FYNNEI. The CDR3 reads CATTGGGARQETQYF. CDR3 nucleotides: TGTGCCACCACAGGTGGGGGGGCGCGCCAAGAGACCCAGTACTTC.

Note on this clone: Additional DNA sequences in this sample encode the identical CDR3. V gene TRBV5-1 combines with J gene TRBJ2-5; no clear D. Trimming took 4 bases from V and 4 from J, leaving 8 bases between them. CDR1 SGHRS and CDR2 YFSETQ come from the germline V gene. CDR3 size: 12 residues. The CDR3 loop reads CASSPRGETQYF. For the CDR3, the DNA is TGCGCCAGCAGCCCTCGAGGAGAGACCCAGTACTTC.

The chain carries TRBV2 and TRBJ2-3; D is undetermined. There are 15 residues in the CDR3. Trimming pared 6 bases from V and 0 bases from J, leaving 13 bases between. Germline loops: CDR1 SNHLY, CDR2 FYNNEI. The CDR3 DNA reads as TGTGCCAGCAGAGCGCAGGCCTTCAGCACAGATACGCAGTATTTT. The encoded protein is CASRAQAFSTDTQYF.

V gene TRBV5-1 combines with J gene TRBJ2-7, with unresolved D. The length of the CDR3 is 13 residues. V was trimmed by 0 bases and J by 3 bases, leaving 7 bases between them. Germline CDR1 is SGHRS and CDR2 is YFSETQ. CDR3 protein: CASSLERIYEQYF. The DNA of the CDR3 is TGCGCCAGCAGCTTGGAAAGGATCTACGAGCAGTACTTC.

CDR3 in amino acids: CASSSPGGQTQYF. The CDR3 coding sequence is TGTGCCAGCAGTTCTCCTGGGGGGCAGACCCAGTACTTC. This rearrangement joins TRBV27 to TRBJ2-5; either TRBD1 or TRBD2 may fit D (6 bases each). V was cut by 4 bases and J by 6 bases, with 12 bases left in between. This CDR3 contains 13 residues. Germline assignment: CDR1 MNHEY and CDR2 SMNVEV (reference sequence).

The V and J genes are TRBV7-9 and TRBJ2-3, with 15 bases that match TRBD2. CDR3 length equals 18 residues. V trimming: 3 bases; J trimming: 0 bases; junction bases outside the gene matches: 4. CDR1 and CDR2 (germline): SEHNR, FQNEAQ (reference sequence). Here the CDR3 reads CASSLGLAGGPSTDTQYF. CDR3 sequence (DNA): TGTGCCAGCAGCTTGGGACTAGCGGGGGGCCCAAGCACAGATACGCAGTATTTT.

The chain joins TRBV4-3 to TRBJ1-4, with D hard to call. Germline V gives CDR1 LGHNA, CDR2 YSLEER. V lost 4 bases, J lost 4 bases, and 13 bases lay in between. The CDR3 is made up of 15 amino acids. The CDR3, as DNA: TGCGCCAGCAGCCGGCAAACAGCGGGTAATGAAAAACTGTTTTTT. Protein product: CASSRQTAGNEKLFF.

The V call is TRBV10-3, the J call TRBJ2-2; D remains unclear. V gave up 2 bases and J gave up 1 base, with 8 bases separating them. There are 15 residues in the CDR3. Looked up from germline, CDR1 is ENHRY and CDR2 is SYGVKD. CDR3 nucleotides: TGTGCCATCAGTGAGGGAAGGGTGAACACCGGGGAGCTGTTTTTT. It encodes CAISEGRVNTGELFF.

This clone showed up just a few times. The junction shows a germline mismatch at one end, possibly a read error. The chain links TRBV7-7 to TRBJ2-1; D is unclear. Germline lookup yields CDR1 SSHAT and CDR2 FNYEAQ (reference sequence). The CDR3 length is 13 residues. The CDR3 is CASSPDWGNEQFF. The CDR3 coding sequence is TGTGCTAGCAGCCCTGATTGGGGCAATGAGCAGTTCTTC.

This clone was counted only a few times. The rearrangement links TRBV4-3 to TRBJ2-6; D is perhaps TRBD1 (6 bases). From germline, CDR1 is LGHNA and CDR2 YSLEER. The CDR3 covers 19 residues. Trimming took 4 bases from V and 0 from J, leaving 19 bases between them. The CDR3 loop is CASSRRPTGTGSGANVLTF. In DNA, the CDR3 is TGCGCCAGCAGCCGCCGACCAACAGGGACGGGCTCTGGGGCCAACGTCCTGACTTTC.